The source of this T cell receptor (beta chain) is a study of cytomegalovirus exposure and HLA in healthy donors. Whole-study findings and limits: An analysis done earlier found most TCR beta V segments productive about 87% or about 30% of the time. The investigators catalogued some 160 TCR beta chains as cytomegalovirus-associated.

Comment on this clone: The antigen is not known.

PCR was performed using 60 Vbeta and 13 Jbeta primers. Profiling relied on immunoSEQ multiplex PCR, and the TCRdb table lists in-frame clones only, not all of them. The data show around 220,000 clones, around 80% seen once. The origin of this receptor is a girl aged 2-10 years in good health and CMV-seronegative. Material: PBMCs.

As DNA, the CDR3 is TGTGCCAGCAGCGTAGATGGAGGCGTCAGGGGGTATACTGGAAACACCATATATTTT. Protein: CASSVDGGVRGYTGNTIYF. The rearrangement uses TRBV9 and TRBJ1-3, with 7 bases aligning to TRBD1. CDR3 length: 19 amino acids. The trim removed 0 bases at V and 2 bases at J, leaving 14 bases unmatched. Germline V CDR1 and CDR2: SGDLS, YYNGEE.